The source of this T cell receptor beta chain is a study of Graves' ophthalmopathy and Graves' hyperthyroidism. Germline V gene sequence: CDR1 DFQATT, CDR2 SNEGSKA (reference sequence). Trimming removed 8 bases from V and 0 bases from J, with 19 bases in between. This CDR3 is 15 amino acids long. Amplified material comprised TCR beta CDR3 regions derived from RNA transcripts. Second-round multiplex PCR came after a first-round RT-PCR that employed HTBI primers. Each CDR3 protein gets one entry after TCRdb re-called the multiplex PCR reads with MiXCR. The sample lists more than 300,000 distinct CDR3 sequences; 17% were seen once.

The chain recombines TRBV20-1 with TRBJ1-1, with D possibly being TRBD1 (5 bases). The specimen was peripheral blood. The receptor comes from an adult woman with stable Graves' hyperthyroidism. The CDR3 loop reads CSSGLGLTMNTEAFF. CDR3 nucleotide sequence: TGCAGTTCTGGTTTGGGGCTAACCATGAACACTGAAGCTTTCTTT.